Listed here are 24 T cell receptor beta chains from one sample, sequenced in a study of blood T cell repertoires in COVID-19. Here immunoSEQ multiplex PCR was the method, and the copy in TCRdb shows in-frame clones only, minus some. Of around 130,000 clones in the sample, around 89% are singletons; the top ten hold roughly 18%. Material for sequencing was peripheral blood. The receptors originated from a man aged 45-65 years with active or convalescent COVID-19.

The chain links TRBV6-1 to TRBJ2-5; tentative D call: TRBD1 (5 bases). CDR3 size: 15 residues. CDR1 and CDR2 (germline): MNHNS, SASEGT. V lost 0 bases to trimming and J lost 6 bases, with 14 bases between them. The CDR3 coding sequence is TGTGCCAGCAGTGAAGCTCGGTTTGGGGCACAGACCCAGTACTTC. Amino acid sequence: CASSEARFGAQTQYF.

J is TRBJ1-2 and V is TRBV6-5, with D perhaps TRBD1 (6 bases). Germline V gives CDR1 MNHEY, CDR2 SVGAGI. The V gene lost 6 bases and the J gene lost 0 bases, with 11 bases spanning the gap. The CDR3 sequence is 14 residues long. CDR3 nucleotide sequence: TGTGCCAGCAGAGAGACAGGTTCTAACTATGGCTACACCTTC. This gives the protein CASRETGSNYGYTF.

J is TRBJ1-2 and V is TRBV27; D perhaps matches TRBD1 (6 bases). The V end lost 4 bases, the J end lost 6 bases, and 18 bases lay between the germline ends. Germline V CDR1 and CDR2: MNHEY, SMNVEV (reference sequence). The CDR3 length is 15 residues. The CDR3 DNA sequence: TGTGCCAGCAGTTCCCAACCGACAGGAGGAGATGGCTACACCTTC. It yields the protein CASSSQPTGGDGYTF.

J is TRBJ1-2 and V is TRBV12-5; the match to TRBD1 covers 7 bases. The CDR3 is 21 amino acids. The ends lost 0 bases at V and 4 bases at J; junction bases unmatched: 23. Per germline, CDR1 LGHNT and CDR2 FRNRAP. CDR3 residues: CASGLVLVPPGTDSVRYGYTF. The CDR3 bases are TGTGCTAGTGGTTTGGTACTCGTCCCCCCCGGGACAGACTCTGTGCGCTATGGCTACACCTTC.

This chain connects TRBV10-2 to TRBJ2-7; 12 bases match TRBD2. Per the germline V gene, CDR1 is WSHSY and CDR2 is SAAADI. Trimming took 9 bases from V and 7 from J; bases not matched to a gene: 7. The CDR3 contains 13 residues. Here the CDR3 reads CARLAGGYWEQYF. The CDR3 DNA reads as TGCGCCAGGCTAGCGGGAGGGTATTGGGAGCAGTACTTC.

V and J are TRBV28 and TRBJ2-5; D gene unclear. The V and J ends lost 6 bases and 2 bases respectively, with 7 bases between them. Germline V gene sequence: CDR1 MDHEN, CDR2 SYDVKM. This CDR3 comprises 12 residues. CDR3 region: CASRSGQETQYF. The CDR3 nucleotides are TGTGCCAGCAGGTCGGGTCAAGAGACCCAGTACTTC.

The chain combines TRBV6-6 with TRBJ2-2; 8 bases agree with TRBD1. The CDR3 sequence is 15 residues long. The germline V gene encodes CDR1 MNHNY and CDR2 SVGAGI (reference sequence). V gave up 7 bases and J gave up 4 bases; unmatched junction bases: 8. For the CDR3, the DNA is TGTGCCAGCACCCCGCAGGGGGCTGGCACCGGGGAGCTGTTTTTT. It yields the protein CASTPQGAGTGELFF.

The chain couples TRBV5-4 to TRBJ2-7; 7 bases align to TRBD2. CDR3 size: 15 residues. V dropped 4 bases and J dropped 3; count of bases not matched to a gene: 10. Germline assignment: CDR1 SGHNT and CDR2 YYREEE (reference sequence). The CDR3 DNA is TGTGCCAGCAGCCCCCAAGGCGGGAGTGTCTACGAGCAGTACTTC. Its protein product is CASSPQGGSVYEQYF.

This clone appeared once. The chain recombines TRBV2 with TRBJ1-1; D gene ambiguous. The CDR3 is made up of 14 amino acids. Germline CDR1 is SNHLY and CDR2 is FYNNEI. Trimming pared 0 bases from V and 0 bases from J, leaving 5 bases between. Here the CDR3 DNA reads TGTGCCAGCAGTGAAGCCGGGGTGAACACTGAAGCTTTCTTT. The encoded protein is CASSEAGVNTEAFF.

The chain links TRBV4-3 to TRBJ2-3; 12 nucleotides align to TRBD2. The CDR3 contains 20 residues. The junction had 16 bases not matched to a gene; V was cut back by 0 bases and J by 6 bases. CDR1 and CDR2 (germline): LGHNA, YSLEER. In DNA form, the CDR3 reads TGCGCCAGCAGCCAAGATTTTAGGGCTAGCGGGGGGGACCTAGGGGATACGCAGTATTTT. This translates into CASSQDFRASGGDLGDTQYF.

This CDR3 reads CASRWQVDTEAFF. The CDR3 DNA reads as TGTGCCAGTAGGTGGCAGGTTGACACTGAAGCTTTCTTT. This sequence joins TRBV19 and TRBJ1-1; D not resolved. Germline assignment: CDR1 LNHDA and CDR2 SQIVND (reference sequence). V gave up 6 bases and J gave up 3 bases, with 11 bases separating them. The CDR3 totals 13 residues.

V gene TRBV11-2 combines with J gene TRBJ1-4, with D possibly matching TRBD1 (6 bases). CDR3 length equals 12 residues. Germline V gene lookup returns CDR1 SGHAT and CDR2 FQNNGV. Trimming pared 5 bases from V and 6 bases from J, leaving 7 bases between. The chain's CDR3 is CASSRQDEKLFF. Here the CDR3 DNA reads TGTGCCAGCAGCCGACAGGATGAAAAACTGTTTTTT.

This chain joins TRBV25-1 and TRBJ1-2; possible D gene TRBD1, 6 bases. This CDR3 contains 15 residues. Trimming took off 4 bases at V and 2 bases at J, with 14 bases between the two ends. CDR1 is MGHDK and CDR2 is SYGVNS in the germline V gene. The DNA of the CDR3 is TGTGCCAGCAGTGGGGCCGACAGGCACAACTATGGCTACACCTTC. Protein: CASSGADRHNYGYTF.

The J gene is TRBJ1-2, the V gene TRBV19, with D possibly being TRBD1 (5 bases). V dropped 2 bases and J dropped 3 bases, with 10 bases sitting between them. There are 14 residues in the CDR3. Germline values: CDR1 LNHDA, CDR2 SQIVND (reference sequence). CDR3 residues: CASSIRQGDYGYTF. The CDR3 nucleotides read TGTGCCAGTAGTATACGACAAGGGGACTATGGCTACACCTTC.

The CDR3, as DNA: TGTGCCAGCAGTTTTCTAGCGGGAGGAGGCATTCAGTACTTC. It translates to CASSFLAGGGIQYF. The genes are TRBV28 and TRBJ2-4; TRBD2 matches 11 bases. The CDR3 runs to 14 residues. With 3 bases clipped from V and 9 bases from J, the junction kept 4 bases outside the gene matches. CDR1 is MDHEN and CDR2 is SYDVKM in the germline V gene. Full variable domain (remainder filled in from reference TRBV28 and TRBJ2-4): DVKVTQSSRYLVKRTGEKVFLECVQDMDHENMFWYRQDPGLGLRLIYFSYDVKMKEKGDIPEGYSVSREKKERFSLILESASTNQTSMYLCASSFLAGGGIQYFGAGTRLSVL.

The rearrangement joins TRBV5-4 to TRBJ2-3; 13 bases align to TRBD2. Germline values: CDR1 SGHNT, CDR2 YYREEE (reference sequence). There are 19 residues in the CDR3. Trimming removed 2 bases from V and 0 bases from J; junction bases left unmatched: 9. The CDR3 bases are TGTGCCAGCAGCTTAACTGGGACTAGCGGGACCACTAGCACAGATACGCAGTATTTT. Translation gives CASSLTGTSGTTSTDTQYF.

As for this clone: Other DNA sequences from this sample encode an identical CDR3 as well. The chain carries TRBV4-1 and TRBJ2-7; D remains ambiguous. There are 14 residues in the CDR3. Trimming took off 1 base at V and 2 bases at J, with 9 bases between the two ends. CDR1 MGHRA and CDR2 YSYEKL come from the germline V gene. The CDR3 nucleotides are TGCGCCAGCAGCCAAGCCCTAACCCCCTACGAGCAGTACTTC. Translation gives CASSQALTPYEQYF.

This clone was seen only once. The V and J genes are TRBV6-5 and TRBJ2-2; perhaps TRBD2 as D (5 bases). V was cut by 6 bases and J by 8 bases, with 10 bases left in between. The CDR3 spans 12 residues. Germline-derived CDR1 and CDR2 are MNHEY and SVGAGI. The CDR3 DNA follows: TGTGCCAGCAGGGACCCGGGAGGGGAGCTGTTTTTT. Amino acids: CASRDPGGELFF.

The chain uses TRBV6-6 and TRBJ2-7; D gene ambiguous. V lost 2 bases and J lost 2, with 7 bases in between. CDR1 is MNHNY and CDR2 is SVGAGI in the germline V gene (reference sequence). This CDR3 has 13 residues. Here the CDR3 DNA reads TGTGCCAGCAGTTACGAGTCGACCTACGAGCAGTACTTC. As protein: CASSYESTYEQYF.

This clone was counted a single time. This chain links TRBV7-2 with TRBJ2-6, with TRBD1 identical over 12 bases. The germline V gene encodes CDR1 SGHTA and CDR2 FQGNSA. V lost 3 bases, J lost 3 bases, and 3 bases stayed unmatched. This CDR3 comprises 17 residues. The CDR3 sequence is CASSFGTGGGGANVLTF. CDR3 nucleotides: TGTGCCAGCAGCTTCGGGACAGGGGGCGGTGGGGCCAACGTCCTGACTTTC. Complete variable domain (other parts from reference TRBV7-2 and TRBJ2-6): GAGVSQSPSNKVTEKGKDVELRCDPISGHTALYWYRQSLGQGLEFLIYFQGNSAPDKSGLPSDRFSAERTGGSVSTLTIQRTQQEDSAVYLCASSFGTGGGGANVLTFGAGSRLTVL.

This chain links TRBV9 with TRBJ2-3; 10 positions match TRBD2. Germline loops: CDR1 SGDLS, CDR2 YYNGEE. The CDR3 is made up of 17 amino acids. Unmatched junction bases numbered 9, after V lost 4 bases and J lost 1 base. CDR3: CASSRTSGGRGTDTQYF. CDR3 DNA: TGTGCCAGCAGCCGGACTAGCGGCGGGAGGGGCACAGATACGCAGTATTTT.

V usage is TRBV19 and J usage is TRBJ2-7; perhaps TRBD2 as D (7 bases). The CDR3 is 16 residues long. Germline V gives CDR1 LNHDA, CDR2 SQIVND (reference sequence). Trimming left V 2 bases short and J 0 bases short, with 14 bases between. In nucleotides, the CDR3 is TGTGCCAGTAGTATAAAGTGGGGGGGCCCCTCCTACGAGCAGTACTTC. Encoded protein: CASSIKWGGPSYEQYF.

The chain combines TRBV5-4 with TRBJ1-3; D unresolved. The germline CDR1 and CDR2 sequences are SGHNT and YYREEE (reference sequence). V was pared by 7 bases and J by 0 bases, with 11 bases between. This CDR3 is 14 amino acids long. The CDR3 DNA follows: TGTGCCAGCGGCGACTTACGCTCTGGAAACACCATATATTTT. Protein product: CASGDLRSGNTIYF. The entire variable domain, with the rest obtained from reference TRBV5-4 and TRBJ1-3, is as follows: ETGVTQSPTHLIKTRGQQVTLRCSSQSGHNTVSWYQQALGQGPQFIFQYYREEENGRGNFPPRFSGLQFPNYSSELNVNALELDDSALYLCASGDLRSGNTIYFGEGSWLTVV.

J is TRBJ2-7 and V is TRBV19, with 7 bases fitting TRBD1. This CDR3 has 15 amino acids. Germline CDR1 reads LNHDA; CDR2 reads SQIVND (reference sequence). V lost 1 base to trimming and J lost 2 bases; unmatched junction nucleotides: 5. The CDR3 nucleotides are TGTGCCAGTAGTATAGCGGGGACAGCACCCTACGAGCAGTACTTC. Translation gives CASSIAGTAPYEQYF.